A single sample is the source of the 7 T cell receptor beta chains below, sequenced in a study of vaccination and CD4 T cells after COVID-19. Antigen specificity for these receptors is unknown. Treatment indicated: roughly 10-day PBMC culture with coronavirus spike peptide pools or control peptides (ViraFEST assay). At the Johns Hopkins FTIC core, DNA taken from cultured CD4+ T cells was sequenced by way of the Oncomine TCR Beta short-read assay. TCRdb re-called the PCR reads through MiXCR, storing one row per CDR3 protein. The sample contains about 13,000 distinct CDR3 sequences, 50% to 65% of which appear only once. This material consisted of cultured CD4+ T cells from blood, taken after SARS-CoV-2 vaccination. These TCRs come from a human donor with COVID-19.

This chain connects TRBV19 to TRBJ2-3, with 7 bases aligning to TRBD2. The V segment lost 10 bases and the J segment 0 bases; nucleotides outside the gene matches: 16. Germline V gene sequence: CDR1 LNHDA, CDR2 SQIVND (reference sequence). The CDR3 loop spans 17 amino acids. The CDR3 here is CATQRTPLAASTDTQYF. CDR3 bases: TGTGCCACCCAAAGAACGCCTCTAGCGGCTAGCACAGATACGCAGTATTTT.

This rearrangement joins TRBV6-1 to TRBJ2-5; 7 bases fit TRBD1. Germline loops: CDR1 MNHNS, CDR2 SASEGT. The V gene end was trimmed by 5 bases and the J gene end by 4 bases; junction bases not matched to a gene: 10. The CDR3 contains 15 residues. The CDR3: CASSLRDRVRETQYF. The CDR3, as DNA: TGTGCCAGCAGTCTCCGCGACAGGGTACGAGAGACCCAGTACTTC.

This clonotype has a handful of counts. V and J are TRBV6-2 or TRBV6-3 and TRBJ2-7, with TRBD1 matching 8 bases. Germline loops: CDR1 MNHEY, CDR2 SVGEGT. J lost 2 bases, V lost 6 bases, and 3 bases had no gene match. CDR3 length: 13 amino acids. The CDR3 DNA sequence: TGTGCCAGCAGGGACAGGGTACCCTACGAGCAGTACTTC. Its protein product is CASRDRVPYEQYF.

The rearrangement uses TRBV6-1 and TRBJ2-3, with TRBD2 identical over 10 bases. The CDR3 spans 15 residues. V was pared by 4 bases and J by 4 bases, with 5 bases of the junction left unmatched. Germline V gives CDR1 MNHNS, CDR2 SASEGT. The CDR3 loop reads CASSGQRGGSDTQYF. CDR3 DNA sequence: TGTGCCAGCAGTGGCCAGCGGGGGGGTTCAGATACGCAGTATTTT.

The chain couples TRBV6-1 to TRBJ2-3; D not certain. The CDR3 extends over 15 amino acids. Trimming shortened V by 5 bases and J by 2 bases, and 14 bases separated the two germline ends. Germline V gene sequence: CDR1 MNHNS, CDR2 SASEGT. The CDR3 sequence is CASSTSWSATDTQYF. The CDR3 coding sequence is TGTGCCAGCAGTACTTCTTGGTCGGCCACAGATACGCAGTATTTT.

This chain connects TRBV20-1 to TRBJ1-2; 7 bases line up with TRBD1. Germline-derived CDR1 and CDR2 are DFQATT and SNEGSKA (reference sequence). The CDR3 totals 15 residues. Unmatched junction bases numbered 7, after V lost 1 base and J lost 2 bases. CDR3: CSARVGQLGNYGYTF. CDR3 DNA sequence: TGCAGTGCTAGAGTGGGACAGCTAGGGAACTATGGCTACACCTTC.

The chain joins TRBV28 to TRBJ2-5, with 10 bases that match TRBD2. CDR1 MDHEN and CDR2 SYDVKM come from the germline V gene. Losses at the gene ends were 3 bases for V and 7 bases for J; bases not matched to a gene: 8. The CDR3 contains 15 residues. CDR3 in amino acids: CASSFPNLAGVTQYF. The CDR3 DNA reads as TGTGCCAGCAGTTTCCCGAATCTAGCGGGGGTGACCCAGTACTTC.